A selection of T cell receptor beta chains follows, all from one sample in a study of cytomegalovirus exposure and HLA in healthy donors. TCRdb's copy holds only in-frame clones and misses some; the assay was immunoSEQ multiplex PCR. This sample yields roughly 130,000 clones, of which around three quarters are seen a single time; 1% belongs to the top ten. Sequencing was performed on PBMCs. The receptors here all came from a man aged 40-55 years in good health and CMV-seronegative. The conserved cysteine and the conserved F or W are not part of the CDR3 here. The order of the fields is J gene, V gene, CDR3 protein.

>TRBJ2-5|TRBV6-1
ASSEWGGSSVETQY
>TRBJ2-2|TRBV6-5
ASSYSTGNTGELF
>TRBJ2-1|TRBV6-5
ASKSTGSINEQF
>TRBJ2-1|TRBV5-1
ASSLGFAGVINEQF
>TRBJ2-7|TRBV29-1
SVDPGQGGYEQY
>TRBJ2-5|TRBV27
ASSHADGETQY
>TRBJ1-4|TRBV30
AGGGRDRGSGNEKLF
>TRBJ2-7|TRBV30
AWDPGQGRGGQY
>TRBJ1-2|TRBV5-1
ASSPGTAGIDGYT
>TRBJ2-7|TRBV18
ASSPGFAEQY
>TRBJ2-7|TRBV7-2
ASSLARRSYEQY
>TRBJ2-7|TRBV5-4
ASSSRDNYEQY
>TRBJ1-6|TRBV6-6
ASSYSSQGAGTLH
>TRBJ1-1|TRBV4-1
ASSQAAQMTGGVGTEAF
>TRBJ1-1|TRBV2
ASSEVREAF
>TRBJ2-2|TRBV6-7
ASSYWAGGDTGELF
>TRBJ2-7|TRBV4-2
ASSPTSGSREQY
>TRBJ2-1|TRBV5-1
ASSQGGDPSYNEQF
>TRBJ1-3|TRBV10-3
ASSGTEVSGNTIY
>TRBJ2-1|TRBV5-1
ASSLPRAPGNSYNEQF
>TRBJ2-7|TRBV28
ASSLTSTAAYEQY
>TRBJ2-3|TRBV29-1
SVDGLAGPTDTQY
>TRBJ1-5|TRBV29-1
SVAGGDQPQH
>TRBJ2-7|TRBV5-4
ASSLRGGGHEQY
>TRBJ1-5|TRBV27
ASSLGQGALLGKPQH
>TRBJ1-3|TRBV6-5
ASGARRGNTIY
>TRBJ2-7|TRBV5-1
ASSRTRTGSNYEQY
>TRBJ1-3|TRBV21-1
AREQGNHSGNTIY
>TRBJ2-1|TRBV5-1
ASSGVAGGDNEQF
>TRBJ2-5|TRBV28
ASSPPGWTQY
>TRBJ1-4|TRBV30
AWSSRQGGSYEKLF
>TRBJ1-1|TRBV7-3
ASSPRVAGEAF
>TRBJ2-5|TRBV5-4
ASSLGQGFGQETQY
>TRBJ2-7|TRBV2
ASSSQLQGSSYEQY
>TRBJ1-1|TRBV6-5
ASSYGRWNTEAF
>TRBJ2-7|TRBV6-1
ASSERLGTAYEQY
>TRBJ1-6|TRBV2
ASRLRDGYNSPLH
>TRBJ2-7|TRBV7-9
ASSAGLAGGYEQY
>TRBJ2-7|TRBV7-9
ASSAGLAGGIEQY
>TRBJ1-6|TRBV28
ASFVDINSPLH
>TRBJ2-7|TRBV28
ASSPRQGPYEQY
>TRBJ2-1|TRBV7-9
ASSLRAGAYNEQF
>TRBJ2-7|TRBV27
ASSKEAGSFYEQY
>TRBJ1-6|TRBV19
ASSMEPGQGSSPLH
>TRBJ1-1|TRBV2
ASSDFTAYVAF
>TRBJ2-7|TRBV5-1
ASSLGTPAYEQY
>TRBJ1-5|TRBV23-1
ASAFEGGPQH
>TRBJ1-1|TRBV20-1
IIPGAEAF
>TRBJ2-7|TRBV7-9
ASSLGQGFYEQY
>TRBJ1-6|TRBV30
AWTILDLGAPLH
>TRBJ2-7|TRBV28
ASSPGQNIYEQY
>TRBJ1-4|TRBV11-2
ASSLGTGREEKLF
>TRBJ1-5|TRBV19
ASSLRTAADNQPQH
>TRBJ2-7|TRBV11-2
ASSKNTGTSFDEQY
>TRBJ2-1|TRBV5-4
ASSSKTGPSSYNEQF
>TRBJ1-4|TRBV23-1
ASSQSGGQMTTNEKLF
>TRBJ1-1|TRBV19
ASSSPGRGNTEAF